These 10 T cell receptor beta chains were all obtained from the same sample, sequenced in a study of healthy donors' naive CD4 and CD8 T cells. A linear amplification protocol produced the TCR libraries from 450 to 500 ng of total RNA. TCRdb passed the reads through MiXCR, listing each CDR3 protein once. The table records approximately 180,000 distinct CDR3 sequences, around 70% of them present only once. Sequencing was carried out using naive CD4+ and CD8+ T cells sorted from blood, pooled from several donors. The receptors originated from a pool of human donors in good health; the sample pools cells from several healthy donors.

J is TRBJ1-5 and V is TRBV29-1; D not resolved. V shed 6 bases and J shed 8 bases, with 8 bases lying between them. Looked up from germline, CDR1 is SQVTM and CDR2 is ANQGSEA. CDR3 length: 10 residues. CDR3 sequence reads: CSVGPEPQHF. The CDR3 nucleotides read TGCAGCGTGGGCCCTGAGCCCCAGCATTTT. Together with reference TRBV29-1 and TRBJ1-5, the CDR3 gives the full variable domain: SAVISQKPSRDICQRGTSLTIQCQVDSQVTMMFWYRQQPGQSLTLIATANQGSEATYESGFVIDKFPISRPNLTFSTLTVSNMSPEDSSIYLCSVGPEPQHFGDGTRLSIL.

The chain links TRBV27 to TRBJ2-2; TRBD1 or TRBD2 may be the D gene (5 bases each). Trimming pared 6 bases from V and 7 bases from J, leaving 18 bases between. Germline lookup yields CDR1 MNHEY and CDR2 SMNVEV (reference sequence). This CDR3 spans 15 amino acids. CDR3 residues: CASSHGWGTGGELFF. The CDR3 DNA sequence: TGTGCCAGCAGCCACGGGTGGGGGACCGGCGGGGAGCTGTTTTTT.

The sample holds a few counts of this clonotype. The V gene is TRBV19, the J gene TRBJ2-5, with 7 nucleotides matching TRBD1. The CDR3 is made up of 14 amino acids. Per the germline V gene, CDR1 is LNHDA and CDR2 is SQIVND (reference sequence). With 5 bases clipped from V and 4 bases from J, the junction kept 7 bases outside the gene matches. CDR3 residues: CASSPSPGGETQYF. The CDR3 DNA sequence: TGTGCCAGTAGTCCGTCCCCAGGGGGAGAGACCCAGTACTTC. The complete variable domain, with remaining parts taken from reference TRBV19 and TRBJ2-5, reads DGGITQSPKYLFRKEGQNVTLSCEQNLNHDAMYWYRQDPGQGLRLIYYSQIVNDFQKGDIAEGYSVSREKKESFPLTVTSAQKNPTAFYLCASSPSPGGETQYFGPGTRLLVL.

This chain connects TRBV20-1 to TRBJ2-7; 7 bases align to TRBD2. Germline assignment: CDR1 DFQATT and CDR2 SNEGSKA (reference sequence). This CDR3 has 15 amino acids. V shed 6 bases and J 1 base; nucleotides not matched to a gene: 12. CDR3 in amino acids: CSASGRAGDSYEQYF. The CDR3, as DNA: TGCAGTGCGTCCGGGCGGGCGGGGGATTCCTACGAGCAGTACTTC.

The rearrangement links TRBV2 to TRBJ1-5; D ambiguous. The V and J ends lost 1 base and 1 base respectively, with 11 bases between them. The CDR3 consists of 16 residues. Germline CDR1 SNHLY, CDR2 FYNNEI. The DNA of the CDR3 is TGTGCCAGCAGTGAAGGTGGGAGGAAGAGCAATCAGCCCCAGCATTTT. Its translation is CASSEGGRKSNQPQHF. Full variable domain (outside the CDR3, taken from reference TRBV2 and TRBJ1-5): EPEVTQTPSHQVTQMGQEVILRCVPISNHLYFYWYRQILGQKVEFLVSFYNNEISEKSEIFDDQFSVERPDGSNFTLKIRSTKLEDSAMYFCASSEGGRKSNQPQHFGDGTRLSIL.

The rearrangement uses TRBV6-1 and TRBJ1-5; no clear D gene. This CDR3 region has 15 residues. The V gene lost 3 bases and the J gene lost 4 bases, with 13 bases spanning the gap. Germline-derived CDR1 and CDR2 are MNHNS and SASEGT. The chain's CDR3 is CASSDSGYGNQPQHF. CDR3 DNA: TGTGCCAGCAGTGATTCGGGGTACGGGAATCAGCCCCAGCATTTT.

The chain is built from TRBV27 and TRBJ2-7; TRBD2 might be the D (7 bases). With 3 bases removed from V and 0 bases from J, the gap between germline ends came to 12 bases. The germline V gene has CDR1 MNHEY and CDR2 SMNVEV (reference sequence). The CDR3 length is 15 residues. The CDR3 DNA reads as TGTGCCAGCAGTTTTACGCGGGGGCCCTCCTACGAGCAGTACTTC. This codes for CASSFTRGPSYEQYF.

The genes are TRBV29-1 and TRBJ2-7; D perhaps matches TRBD2 (6 bases). The CDR3 is 12 amino acids. Germline CDR1 is SQVTM and CDR2 is ANQGSEA. V dropped 4 bases and J dropped 7 bases, with 14 bases sitting between them. The CDR3 here is CSVGGVAAEQYF. DNA for the CDR3: TGCAGCGTTGGAGGTGTAGCGGCGGAGCAGTACTTC.

This clonotype was counted only a few times. The chain couples TRBV6-5 to TRBJ2-3; 12 positions match TRBD2. Germline CDR1 is MNHEY and CDR2 is SVGAGI. The V and J ends lost 5 bases and 5 bases, in that order; junction bases with no gene match: 17. This CDR3 comprises 19 residues. CDR3 region: CASSTGTGSSGRAKDTQYF. The CDR3 DNA reads TGTGCCAGCAGTACCGGGACAGGGTCTAGCGGGAGGGCGAAAGATACGCAGTATTTT.

J is TRBJ2-7 and V is TRBV6-5; 12 nucleotides match TRBD2. The ends lost 7 bases at V and 5 bases at J; junction bases unmatched: 9. This CDR3 spans 15 amino acids. CDR1 and CDR2 (germline): MNHEY, SVGAGI. The CDR3 loop reads CASTPTSGSFNEQYF. CDR3 DNA: TGTGCCAGCACCCCGACTAGCGGGAGTTTCAACGAGCAGTACTTC.